This entry lists 5 T cell receptor beta chains sequenced from one sample in a study of OX40 agonist ivuxolimab in advanced cancers. Sequenced by immunoSEQ multiplex PCR; TCRdb stores in-frame clones only, minus some. Among about 48,000 clones listed, 70% to 90% were seen once. The sample was CD4+ or CD8+ T cells sorted from blood, taken in a trial of the OX40 agonist ivuxolimab. Every receptor here comes from an adult with an advanced solid tumor such as melanoma, head and neck, liver or kidney cancer.

This chain uses TRBV5-1 with TRBJ2-6; D remains ambiguous. Germline V CDR1 and CDR2: SGHRS, YFSETQ. This CDR3 is 17 amino acids long. V lost 4 bases and J 0 bases, leaving 14 bases between the germline ends. CDR3 in DNA: TGCGCCAGCAGCCCAAAGAGTGGGCTCTCTGGGGCCAACGTCCTGACTTTC. Its translation is CASSPKSGLSGANVLTF.

The V gene is TRBV5-4, the J gene TRBJ2-7; D is tentatively TRBD1 or TRBD2 (6 bases each). The V and J ends lost 4 bases and 3 bases respectively, with 14 bases between them. The CDR3 extends over 14 amino acids. Germline V gene data show CDR1 as SGHNT and CDR2 as YYREEE (reference sequence). CDR3 region: CASSLPGANYEQYF. The CDR3, as DNA: TGTGCCAGCAGCCTACCGGGGGCGAACTACGAGCAGTACTTC.

The V call is TRBV4-3, the J call TRBJ2-2, with 9 positions matching TRBD1. J gave up 7 bases and V 4 bases, and 16 bases lay outside the gene matches. Germline V gene sequence: CDR1 LGHNA, CDR2 YSLEER. This CDR3 has 18 residues. CDR3 coding DNA: TGCGCCAGCAGCCTCCTTTCACCGGACAGGGGCTTTGTCGGGGAGCTGTTTTTT. Its translation: CASSLLSPDRGFVGELFF.

The chain combines TRBV7-9 with TRBJ2-7; 9 nucleotides line up with TRBD1. Germline V CDR1 and CDR2: SEHNR, FQNEAQ (reference sequence). The V gene end was trimmed by 5 bases and the J gene end by 2 bases; junction bases not matched to a gene: 7. This CDR3 is 15 amino acids long. The CDR3 reads CASSDGQGPTYEQYF. CDR3 nucleotides: TGTGCCAGCAGCGACGGACAGGGGCCCACCTACGAGCAGTACTTC.

The V gene is TRBV11-2, the J gene TRBJ1-2, with D uncertain. The CDR3 runs 16 residues. The germline gives CDR1 SGHAT, CDR2 FQNNGV. The V gene lost 1 base and the J gene lost 0 bases, with 12 bases spanning the gap. The CDR3 is CASSLGQVRANYGYTF. The DNA for the CDR3 is TGTGCCAGCAGCTTAGGGCAGGTTAGGGCTAACTATGGCTACACCTTC.